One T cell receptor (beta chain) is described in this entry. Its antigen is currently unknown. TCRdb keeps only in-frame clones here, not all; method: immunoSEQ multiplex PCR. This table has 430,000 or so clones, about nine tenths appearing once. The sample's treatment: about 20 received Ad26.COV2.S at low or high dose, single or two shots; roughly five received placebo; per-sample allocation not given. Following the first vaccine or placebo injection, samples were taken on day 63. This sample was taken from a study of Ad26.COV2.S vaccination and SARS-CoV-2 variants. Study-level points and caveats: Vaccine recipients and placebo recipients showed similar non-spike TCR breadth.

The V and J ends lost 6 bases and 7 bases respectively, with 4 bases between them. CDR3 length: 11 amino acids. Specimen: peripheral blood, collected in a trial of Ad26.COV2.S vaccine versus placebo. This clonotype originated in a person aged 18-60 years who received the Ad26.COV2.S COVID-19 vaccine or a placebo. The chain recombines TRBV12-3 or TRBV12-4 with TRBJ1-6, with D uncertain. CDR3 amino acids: CASSQNSPLHF. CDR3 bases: TGTGCCAGCAGCCAGAATTCACCCCTCCACTTT.